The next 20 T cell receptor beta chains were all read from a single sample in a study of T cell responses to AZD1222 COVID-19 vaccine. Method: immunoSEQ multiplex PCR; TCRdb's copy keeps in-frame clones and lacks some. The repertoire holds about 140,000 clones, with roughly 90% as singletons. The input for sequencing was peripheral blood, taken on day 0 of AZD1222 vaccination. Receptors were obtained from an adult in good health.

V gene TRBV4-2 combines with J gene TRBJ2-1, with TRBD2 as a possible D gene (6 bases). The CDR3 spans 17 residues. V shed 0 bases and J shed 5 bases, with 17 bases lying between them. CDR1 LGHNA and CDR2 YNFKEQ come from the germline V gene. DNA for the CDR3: TGTGCCAGCAGCCAAGACCCCCGACGGAGCGGGCACAATGAGCAGTTCTTC. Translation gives CASSQDPRRSGHNEQFF.

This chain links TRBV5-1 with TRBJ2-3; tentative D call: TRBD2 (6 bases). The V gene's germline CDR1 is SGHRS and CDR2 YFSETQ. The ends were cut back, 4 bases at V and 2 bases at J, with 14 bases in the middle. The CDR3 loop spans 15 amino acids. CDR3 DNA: TGCGCCAGCAGCGGGGGGATCCCCATCACAGATACGCAGTATTTT. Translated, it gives CASSGGIPITDTQYF. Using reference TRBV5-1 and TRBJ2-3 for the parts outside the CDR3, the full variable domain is KAGVTQTPRYLIKTRGQQVTLSCSPISGHRSVSWYQQTPGQGLQFLFEYFSETQRNKGNFPGRFSGRQFSNSRSEMNVSTLELGDSALYLCASSGGIPITDTQYFGPGTRLTVL.

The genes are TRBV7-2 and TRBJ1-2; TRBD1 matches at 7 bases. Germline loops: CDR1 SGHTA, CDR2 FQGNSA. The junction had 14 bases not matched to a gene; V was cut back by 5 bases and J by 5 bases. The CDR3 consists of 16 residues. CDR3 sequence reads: CASSREARGSFYGYTF. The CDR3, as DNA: TGTGCCAGCAGCAGAGAGGCCAGGGGGAGTTTTTATGGCTACACCTTC.

CDR3 region: CASSQDGEWVGSEQFF. The CDR3 DNA is TGTGCCAGCAGCCAAGATGGTGAGTGGGTGGGTAGTGAGCAGTTCTTC. The V gene is TRBV3-1 (or the pseudogene TRBV3-2), the J gene TRBJ2-1; D gene unclear. V was cut by 0 bases and J by 9 bases, with 18 bases left in between. This CDR3 has 16 residues. The V gene's germline CDR1 is LGHDT and CDR2 YNNKEL (reference sequence).

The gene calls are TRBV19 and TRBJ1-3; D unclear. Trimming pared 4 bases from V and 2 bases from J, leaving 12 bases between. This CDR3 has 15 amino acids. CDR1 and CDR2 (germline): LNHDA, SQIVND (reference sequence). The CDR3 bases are TGTGCCAGTAGTACGGATGGGAGTACTGGAAACACCATATATTTT. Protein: CASSTDGSTGNTIYF.

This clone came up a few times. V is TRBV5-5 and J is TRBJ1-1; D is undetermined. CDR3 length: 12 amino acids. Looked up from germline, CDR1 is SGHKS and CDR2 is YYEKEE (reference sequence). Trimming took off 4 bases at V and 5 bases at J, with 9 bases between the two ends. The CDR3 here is CASSPGVTEAFF. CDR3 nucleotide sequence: TGTGCCAGCAGCCCCGGGGTGACTGAAGCTTTCTTT.

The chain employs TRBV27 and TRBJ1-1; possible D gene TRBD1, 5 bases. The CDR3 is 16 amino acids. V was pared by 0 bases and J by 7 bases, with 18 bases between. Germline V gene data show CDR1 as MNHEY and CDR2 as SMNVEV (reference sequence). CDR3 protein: CASSLSKGRERSEAFF. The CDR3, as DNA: TGTGCCAGCAGTTTATCGAAGGGGAGGGAAAGGAGTGAAGCTTTCTTT.

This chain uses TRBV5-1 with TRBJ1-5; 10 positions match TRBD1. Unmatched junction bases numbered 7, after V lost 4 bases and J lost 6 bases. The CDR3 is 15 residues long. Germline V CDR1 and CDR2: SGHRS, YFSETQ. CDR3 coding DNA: TGCGCCAGCAGCGCCGGGACAGGGGAGACTCAGCCCCAGCATTTT. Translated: CASSAGTGETQPQHF.

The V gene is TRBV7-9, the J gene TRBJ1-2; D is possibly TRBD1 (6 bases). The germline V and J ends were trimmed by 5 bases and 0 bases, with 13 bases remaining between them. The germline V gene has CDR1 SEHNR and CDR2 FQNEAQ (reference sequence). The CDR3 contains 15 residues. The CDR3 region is CASSPPGHPNYGYTF. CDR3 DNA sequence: TGTGCCAGCAGCCCACCGGGACACCCTAACTATGGCTACACCTTC.

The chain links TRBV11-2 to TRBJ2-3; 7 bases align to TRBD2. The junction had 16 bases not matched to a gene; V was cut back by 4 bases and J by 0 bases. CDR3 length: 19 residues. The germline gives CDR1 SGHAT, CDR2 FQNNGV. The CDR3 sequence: CASSSGGLDLLFSTDTQYF. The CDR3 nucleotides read TGTGCCAGCAGCTCCGGCGGACTAGACCTTCTCTTTAGCACAGATACGCAGTATTTT.

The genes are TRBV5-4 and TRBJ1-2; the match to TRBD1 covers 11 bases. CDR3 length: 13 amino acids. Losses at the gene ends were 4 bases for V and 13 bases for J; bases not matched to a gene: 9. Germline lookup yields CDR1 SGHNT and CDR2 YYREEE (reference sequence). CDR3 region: CASSGTGGIRGTF. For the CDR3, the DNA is TGTGCCAGCAGCGGGACAGGGGGGATACGAGGCACCTTC.

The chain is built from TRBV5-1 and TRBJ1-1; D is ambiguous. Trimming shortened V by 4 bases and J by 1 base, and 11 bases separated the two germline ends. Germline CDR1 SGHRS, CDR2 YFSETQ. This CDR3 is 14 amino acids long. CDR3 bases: TGCGCCAGCAGCGGTCACGTCGGGAACACTGAAGCTTTCTTT. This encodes CASSGHVGNTEAFF. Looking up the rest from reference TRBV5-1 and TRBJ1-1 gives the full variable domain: KAGVTQTPRYLIKTRGQQVTLSCSPISGHRSVSWYQQTPGQGLQFLFEYFSETQRNKGNFPGRFSGRQFSNSRSEMNVSTLELGDSALYLCASSGHVGNTEAFFGQGTRLTVV.

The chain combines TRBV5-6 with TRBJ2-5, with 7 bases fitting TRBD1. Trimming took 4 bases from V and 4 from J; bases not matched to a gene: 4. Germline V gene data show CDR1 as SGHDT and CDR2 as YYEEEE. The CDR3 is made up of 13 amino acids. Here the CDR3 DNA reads TGTGCCAGCAGCCTCAACAGGGGAGAGACCCAGTACTTC. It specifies CASSLNRGETQYF.

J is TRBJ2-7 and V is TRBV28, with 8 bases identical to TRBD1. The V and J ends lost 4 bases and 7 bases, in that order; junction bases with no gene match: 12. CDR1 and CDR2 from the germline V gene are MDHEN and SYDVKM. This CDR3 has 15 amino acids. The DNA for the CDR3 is TGTGCCAGCAGTTCCCGCCGGGACAGGCCTAGAGAGCAGTACTTC. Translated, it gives CASSSRRDRPREQYF.

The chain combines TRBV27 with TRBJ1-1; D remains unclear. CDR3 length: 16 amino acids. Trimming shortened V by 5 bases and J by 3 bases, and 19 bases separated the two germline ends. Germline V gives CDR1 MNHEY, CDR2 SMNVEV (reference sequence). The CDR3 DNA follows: TGTGCCAGCAGTACAGATATCCGTTTCGGGCACACTGAAGCTTTCTTT. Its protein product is CASSTDIRFGHTEAFF.

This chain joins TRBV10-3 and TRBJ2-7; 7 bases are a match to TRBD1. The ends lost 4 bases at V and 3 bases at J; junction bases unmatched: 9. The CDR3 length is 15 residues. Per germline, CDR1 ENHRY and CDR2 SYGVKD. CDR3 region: CAISALRGRSYEQYF. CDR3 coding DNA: TGTGCCATCAGTGCTCTAAGGGGGCGCAGCTACGAGCAGTACTTC.

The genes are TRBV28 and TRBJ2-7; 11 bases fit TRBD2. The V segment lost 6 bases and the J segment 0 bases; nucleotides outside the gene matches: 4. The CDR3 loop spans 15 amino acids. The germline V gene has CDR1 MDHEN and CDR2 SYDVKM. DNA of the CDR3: TGTGCCAGCAGAAATAGCGGGAGGGCCTCCTACGAGCAGTACTTC. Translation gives CASRNSGRASYEQYF.

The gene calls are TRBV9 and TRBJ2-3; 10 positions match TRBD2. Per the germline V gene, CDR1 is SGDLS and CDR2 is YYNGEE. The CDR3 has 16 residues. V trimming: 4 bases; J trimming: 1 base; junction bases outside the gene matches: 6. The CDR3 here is CASSHLAGARTDTQYF. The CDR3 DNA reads TGTGCCAGCAGCCACCTAGCGGGAGCCCGCACAGATACGCAGTATTTT.

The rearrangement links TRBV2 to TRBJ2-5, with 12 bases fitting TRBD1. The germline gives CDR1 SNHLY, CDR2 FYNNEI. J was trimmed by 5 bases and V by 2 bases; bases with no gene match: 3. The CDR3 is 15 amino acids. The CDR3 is CASSERDRGRETQYF. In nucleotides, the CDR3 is TGTGCCAGCAGTGAACGGGACAGGGGGCGGGAGACCCAGTACTTC.

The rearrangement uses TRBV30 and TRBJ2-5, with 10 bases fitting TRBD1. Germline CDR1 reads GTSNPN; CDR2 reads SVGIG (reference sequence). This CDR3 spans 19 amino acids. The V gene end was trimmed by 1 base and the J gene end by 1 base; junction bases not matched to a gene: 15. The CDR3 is CAWSALRSPGQGFQETQYF. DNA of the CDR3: TGTGCCTGGAGTGCATTAAGAAGCCCGGGACAGGGGTTCCAAGAGACCCAGTACTTC. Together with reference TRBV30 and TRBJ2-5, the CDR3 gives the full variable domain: SQTIHQWPATLVQPVGSPLSLECTVEGTSNPNLYWYRQAAGRGLQLLFYSVGIGQISSEVPQNLSASRPQDRQFILSSKKLLLSDSGFYLCAWSALRSPGQGFQETQYFGPGTRLLVL.